This T cell receptor beta chain was recovered during a study of Graves' ophthalmopathy and Graves' hyperthyroidism. Study-wide background: Peripheral blood sampling occurred at initial diagnosis, before any treatment.

The study amplified TCR beta CDR3 regions using RNA transcripts. HTBI primers served in a first-round RT-PCR, which a second-round multiplex PCR followed. MiXCR was run by TCRdb on the multiplex PCR reads, yielding one entry per CDR3 protein. The table lists approximately 160,000 distinct CDR3 sequences, approximately 40% of them singletons. Looked up from germline, CDR1 is SGHVS and CDR2 is FNYEAQ. The CDR3 consists of 16 residues. The germline V and J ends were trimmed by 5 bases and 2 bases, with 18 bases remaining between them. Moderate-to-severe activity, CAS ≥3, NOSPECS ≥4 and duration under 3 months were recorded for donors with ophthalmopathy. Other autoimmune diseases, uncontrolled infections, pregnancy or lactation ruled patients out of participation. The PBMCs had their origin in less than 13 ml of fresh peripheral blood.

The sequenced sample was peripheral blood. This chain connects TRBV7-6 to TRBJ2-5; unclear D gene. The TCR comes from a man aged 30 to 39 with Graves' ophthalmopathy. CDR3 DNA: TGTGCCAGCAGCCCGCCAATAGGGCACGCACAAGAGACCCAGTACTTC. Its protein product is CASSPPIGHAQETQYF.